One T cell receptor (beta chain) is described in this entry. The antigen remains undetermined. This sample was included in a study of cytomegalovirus exposure and HLA in healthy donors. As for the study in general: Caucasian-associated ancestry cluster membership applied to 75% to 85% of under 450 genotyped donors.

PCR used 60 Vbeta primers and 13 Jbeta primers. Study processing details: A follow-up analysis tallied 73 million or so unique TCR beta chains, roughly 11 million shared. Profiled with immunoSEQ multiplex PCR; TCRdb holds only in-frame clones, not every one. V and J calls and clone size are as listed in that table; D and trimming were resolved from the DNA. This sample's table reports around 75,000 clones. Study-level results: TRBV6-2, TRBV6-3 and some other V segments were excluded as indistinguishable. Common viral pathogens (according to a later analysis) appeared linked to several of the most significant clusters.

The germline V gene has CDR1 MNHEY and CDR2 SMNVEV (reference sequence). Deletions cut 6 bases from V and 0 bases from J, with 19 bases between. This CDR3 is built from 17 residues. J is TRBJ2-3 and V is TRBV27, with D tentatively TRBD1 (7 bases). The sequenced sample was PBMCs. This sequence originates from a woman aged 55-69 years in good health and CMV-seronegative. In DNA, the CDR3 is TGTGCCAGCAGACAAAGACAGGGAGGTCCAAGCACAGATACGCAGTATTTT. The encoded protein is CASRQRQGGPSTDTQYF.